A selection of T cell receptor beta chains follows, all from one sample in a study of T cells in Graves' hyperthyroidism and ophthalmopathy. TCRdb analysed the multiplex PCR reads with MiXCR anew, one entry per CDR3 protein. Altogether roughly 500,000 distinct CDR3 sequences are present, 20% to 25% being singletons, with the ten largest covering under 55%. Input material: blood. These receptors were collected from a woman aged 70 to 79 with Graves' ophthalmopathy. The CDR3 runs from the conserved cysteine through the conserved F or W. The order of the fields is J gene, V gene, CDR3 protein.

j_gene: TRBJ2-1; v_gene: TRBV20-1; CDR3aa: CSASPLLAGGPYNEQFF
j_gene: TRBJ2-7; v_gene: TRBV20-1; CDR3aa: CSARVGGPGLASPWQYF
j_gene: TRBJ2-4; v_gene: TRBV5-5; CDR3aa: CASSLLGPNIQYF
j_gene: TRBJ1-2; v_gene: TRBV6-1; CDR3aa: CATSRGLGYGYTF
j_gene: TRBJ1-2; v_gene: TRBV29-1; CDR3aa: CSASGTGANYGYTF
j_gene: TRBJ1-1; v_gene: TRBV3-1; CDR3aa: CASSPKAGTEAFF
j_gene: TRBJ2-3; v_gene: TRBV7-2; CDR3aa: CASSFRKSGRATDTQYF
j_gene: TRBJ1-2; v_gene: TRBV20-1; CDR3aa: CSALHGGAGYGYTF
j_gene: TRBJ2-7; v_gene: TRBV12-3/TRBV12-4; CDR3aa: CASSLSTHYEQYF
j_gene: TRBJ1-2; v_gene: TRBV6-1; CDR3aa: CASWGEITLPGGFGYGYTF
j_gene: TRBJ2-1; v_gene: TRBV18; CDR3aa: CASSPFVSSYNEQFF
j_gene: TRBJ2-1; v_gene: TRBV3-1; CDR3aa: CASSLTASGSGNEQFF
j_gene: TRBJ2-1; v_gene: TRBV3-1; CDR3aa: CASSDRDTEQFF
j_gene: TRBJ2-1; v_gene: TRBV5-5; CDR3aa: CASSPGGSEQFF
j_gene: TRBJ2-3; v_gene: TRBV9; CDR3aa: CASSGRQASTDTQYF
j_gene: TRBJ2-5; v_gene: TRBV14; CDR3aa: CASSQVMGAQETQYF